The rows below give T cell receptor beta chains drawn from one sample of a study of blood T cells in healthy people across ages. MiXCR was run by TCRdb on the 5' RACE reads, yielding one entry per CDR3 protein. Of 1.5 million to 2 million distinct CDR3 sequences in the sample, roughly 30% were seen once. Material for sequencing was blood. Every receptor here comes from a woman in her twenties or thirties in good health. Each CDR3 is given with its conserved first and last residue. D genes are given only for firm matches. The size entry is marked missing in some rows and otherwise reads once, few, many or a size class.

TGTGCCAGCAGCTTCGGAGACACCATATATTTT	CASSFGDTIYF	-	TRBV7-9	TRBJ1-3	few
TGTGCCAGCAGTTTCGGACTACCCCCCCTCGAGCAGTACTTC	CASSFGLPPLEQYF	-	TRBV28	TRBJ2-7	-
TGTGCCACCAGTGGACGGAGGGGGGGCGTACTCGCAGATACGCAGTATTTT	CATSGRRGGVLADTQYF	-	TRBV24-1	TRBJ2-3	few
TGTGCCAGCAGTGAGCAGGGGGACACTGAAGCTTTCTTT	CASSEQGDTEAFF	TRBD1	TRBV2	TRBJ1-1	few
TGCAGTGCTAGAGATACAGGGAAGTGGGCCAAAAACATTCAGTACTTC	CSARDTGKWAKNIQYF	-	TRBV20-1	TRBJ2-4	few
TGTGCCATCAGTGCACAGGATACGCAGTATTTT	CAISAQDTQYF	-	TRBV10-3	TRBJ2-3	-
TGTGCCAGCAGCGTAGCTGTGGACAGTGGGGGCACCGGGGAGCTGTTTTTT	CASSVAVDSGGTGELFF	-	TRBV9	TRBJ2-2	few
TGTGCCAGCAGCTTGGGGACAGGGAGGACTGAAGCTTTCTTT	CASSLGTGRTEAFF	TRBD1	TRBV5-5	TRBJ1-1	few
TGTGCCAGCAGCCAAGTGGGGACAGGGGTCTACGAGCAGTACTTC	CASSQVGTGVYEQYF	TRBD1	TRBV3-1	TRBJ2-7	many
TGTGCCAGCTCCAACCCTTCCGGGACAGGAAATGAAAAACTGTTTTTT	CASSNPSGTGNEKLFF	TRBD1	TRBV6-6	TRBJ1-4	-
TGTGCCAGCAGCTTAGCCCCGGGACAGGGGGCCGCCTGGTGGACCGGGGAGCTGTTTTTT	CASSLAPGQGAAWWTGELFF	TRBD1	TRBV7-9	TRBJ2-2	-
TGCGCCAGCAGCCAGTTAGCGGGAGAGACAGATACGCAGTATTTT	CASSQLAGETDTQYF	TRBD2	TRBV5-1	TRBJ2-3	few
TGTGCCAGCAGCTTAACCGGGACTAGCGGCTTCACAGGGGAGCTGTTTTTT	CASSLTGTSGFTGELFF	TRBD2	TRBV5-5	TRBJ2-2	-
TGTGCCAGCAGCACCTCGGACAGGGGCGAGCAGTACTTC	CASSTSDRGEQYF	TRBD1	TRBV9	TRBJ2-7	few
TGCAGTGCTAGAGATCTTGGGGGAGGGCCGATAGGCAATGAGCAGTACTTC	CSARDLGGGPIGNEQYF	TRBD2	TRBV20-1	TRBJ2-7	few
TGCAGTGCTAGAGAAAGGACATATAACTATGGCTACACCTTC	CSARERTYNYGYTF	-	TRBV20-1	TRBJ1-2	-
TGTGCCAGCAGCGTAACCCAGGACAATGAGCAGTTCTTC	CASSVTQDNEQFF	-	TRBV9	TRBJ2-1	-
TGTGCCAGCAGCTTGGAGGGGCCAAACGGGGAGCTGTTTTTT	CASSLEGPNGELFF	-	TRBV5-5	TRBJ2-2	-
TGTGCCTGGAGTGGCAGGGCCAACTACGAGCAGTACTTC	CAWSGRANYEQYF	-	TRBV30	TRBJ2-7	many
TGTGCCAGCAGTTTGGGGGCAGCTGAGCAGTACTTC	CASSLGAAEQYF	-	TRBV28	TRBJ2-7	few
TGCAGTGCTGATACTAGCTCCGGCACAGATACGCAGTATTTT	CSADTSSGTDTQYF	-	TRBV20-1	TRBJ2-3	few
TGTGCCAGCAGACAACAGGGGTCTAGCGGGGGGGAACAGTTCTTC	CASRQQGSSGGEQFF	TRBD2	TRBV6-5	TRBJ2-1	-
TGTGCCAGCAGTTACCGTCCCCCCAGACATGGGGCAACTAATGAAAAACTGTTTTTT	CASSYRPPRHGATNEKLFF	-	TRBV6-5	TRBJ1-4	-
TGTGCCAGCAGCCCAGCAGGGGGGGGAAGTGAAAAACTGTTTTTT	CASSPAGGGSEKLFF	TRBD1	TRBV7-2	TRBJ1-4	-
TGTGCCAGCAGCCTGGACAGGGGAGGCACTGAAACTTTCTTT	CASSLDRGGTETFF	TRBD1	TRBV13	TRBJ1-1	-
TGTGCCAGCAGTTACGACCCAGGGACGAACATTCAGTACTTC	CASSYDPGTNIQYF	-	TRBV6-6	TRBJ2-4	few
TGCAGCGTTAACGGACTAGCCGCCGGAGATACGCAGTATTTT	CSVNGLAAGDTQYF	TRBD2	TRBV29-1	TRBJ2-3	-
TGTGCCAGCTCCACTAGCGGGACTCGCACAGATACGCAGTATTTT	CASSTSGTRTDTQYF	TRBD2	TRBV6-5	TRBJ2-3	few
TGTGCCAGCAGTGTACAGGGAACTAGCACAGATACGCAGTATTTT	CASSVQGTSTDTQYF	-	TRBV2	TRBJ2-3	-
TGTGCCAGCAGTGTAACCCAGGGTGGCACAGATACGCAGTATTTT	CASSVTQGGTDTQYF	-	TRBV27	TRBJ2-3	-
TGCAGCGTTGAAGATCGGAGGGACTACGCTGGGGCCAACGTCCTGACTTTC	CSVEDRRDYAGANVLTF	TRBD2	TRBV29-1	TRBJ2-6	few
TGTGCCAGCAGTTTAACAGGCCCCGCCGGACAGCGCTACGAGCAGTACTTC	CASSLTGPAGQRYEQYF	-	TRBV28	TRBJ2-7	many
TGCGCCAGCAGTGAGCCACGAACAGGGGCTAACACTGAAGCTTTCTTT	CASSEPRTGANTEAFF	TRBD1	TRBV10-2	TRBJ1-1	few
TGTGCCAGCAGCTCCCTAGCGGGCAACCCGTACAATGAGCAGTTCTTC	CASSSLAGNPYNEQFF	TRBD2	TRBV11-2	TRBJ2-1	-
TGTGCCACCTCTGGCACCAAAAACATTCAGTACTTC	CATSGTKNIQYF	-	TRBV2	TRBJ2-4	few
TGCAGCGTTGAAGAGGACAGGTCCTACGAGCAGTACTTC	CSVEEDRSYEQYF	TRBD1	TRBV29-1	TRBJ2-7	many
TGTGCCAGCAGCGAACGAGACAGGGTCTACGAGCAGTACTTC	CASSERDRVYEQYF	TRBD1	TRBV9	TRBJ2-7	many
TGTGCCAGCACCACCGGGGGAGGGAACTATGGCTACACCTTC	CASTTGGGNYGYTF	-	TRBV27	TRBJ1-2	-
TGTGCCAGCAGCCGACGGGACGAAGAGACCCAGTACTTC	CASSRRDEETQYF	-	TRBV7-7	TRBJ2-5	few
TGCAGCGTTTACCGGGACAGCGTTCCCCTTATTGAGTACTTC	CSVYRDSVPLIEYF	TRBD1	TRBV29-1	TRBJ2-4	many
TGTGCCAGCAGTGAAGCGGGGGACCACGAGCAGTACTTC	CASSEAGDHEQYF	-	TRBV6-1	TRBJ2-7	-
TGCAGTGCTAGAGGTATCCGTGACAGGGGTAATTCACCCCTCCACTTT	CSARGIRDRGNSPLHF	TRBD1	TRBV20-1	TRBJ1-6	-
TGTGCCAGCAGCATGCAGGGGGGGGAAGAGACCCAGTACTTC	CASSMQGGEETQYF	-	TRBV7-7	TRBJ2-5	-
TGTACCAGCAGCTTAGGGTCTACCAACGAGCAGTACTTC	CTSSLGSTNEQYF	-	TRBV7-2	TRBJ2-7	-
TGTGCCAGCAGCCCCGTTAGTCTTTCTTACAATGAGCAGTTCTTC	CASSPVSLSYNEQFF	-	TRBV7-8	TRBJ2-1	-
TGTGCCTGGAGTGAGACAGGAGCATATGGCTACACCTTC	CAWSETGAYGYTF	-	TRBV30	TRBJ1-2	-
TGTGCCAGCAGCCAAGCGGGAGGAGGCGAGCAGTACTTC	CASSQAGGGEQYF	TRBD2	TRBV3-1	TRBJ2-7	many
TGTGCCAGCAGCCCCGCTTGGGGTTTGAACACTGAAGCTTTCTTT	CASSPAWGLNTEAFF	-	TRBV9	TRBJ1-1	few
TGCGCCAGCAGCCCACACCCCGGACAGGGGCGAGATGGCTACACCTTC	CASSPHPGQGRDGYTF	TRBD1	TRBV5-1	TRBJ1-2	-
TGTGCCAGCAGCCCAGTCGGTTTTGAGCAGTTCTTC	CASSPVGFEQFF	-	TRBV7-2	TRBJ2-1	-
TGCAGTGCCAGTCAGTATACGCAGTATTTT	CSASQYTQYF	-	TRBV20-1	TRBJ2-3	-
TGCGCCAGCTCCCCCTCCGGGACAGCCTACGAGCAGTACTTC	CASSPSGTAYEQYF	TRBD1	TRBV5-1	TRBJ2-7	many
TGTGCCAGCAGTTTATGGGCTAGCAGGTACGAGCAGTACTTC	CASSLWASRYEQYF	-	TRBV28	TRBJ2-7	many
TGTGCCAGCAGCTTTGCCGGAGAGCGGGAGACCCAGTACTTC	CASSFAGERETQYF	-	TRBV7-2	TRBJ2-5	few
TGTGCCACCAGTGACAAGCCGGGACTAGCGGGAGGTTTTTCAGATACGCAGTATTTT	CATSDKPGLAGGFSDTQYF	TRBD2	TRBV24-1	TRBJ2-3	-
TGCTCCAGCAGCTGGGGGACAGGGGAACAGCCCCAGCATTTT	CSSSWGTGEQPQHF	TRBD1	TRBV5-1	TRBJ1-5	few
TGTGCCAGCAGCTTTGGGGGGATCAGGGAGCAGTACTTC	CASSFGGIREQYF	-	TRBV7-2	TRBJ2-7	once
TGTGCCAGCAGCCCCTTAGCGGGAGTAAACAATGAGCAGTTCTTC	CASSPLAGVNNEQFF	TRBD2	TRBV4-2	TRBJ2-1	-
TGTGCCAGCAGTTACTCTATCTTATCGGGGGGGAGAAATGAGCAGTTCTTC	CASSYSILSGGRNEQFF	TRBD2	TRBV6-5	TRBJ2-1	-